Shown below are 12 T cell receptor beta chains from a single sample sequenced in a study of identical twins. A single record per CDR3 protein comes from TCRdb applying MiXCR to the 5' RACE reads. The data contain some 560,000 distinct CDR3 sequences, around 9.6% of them seen just once; the ten biggest clones take up 2.5% to 3.5%. This sample also belongs to another study, concerning yellow fever vaccine responses in identical twins.

The sample comprised PBMCs. The receptors were gathered from a woman younger than 30 in good health.

This chain links TRBV7-3 with TRBJ2-6; no definite D call. The CDR3 spans 16 residues. V lost 0 bases and J 4 bases, leaving 10 bases between the germline ends. Looked up from germline, CDR1 is SGHTA and CDR2 is FQGTGA. In nucleotides, the CDR3 is TGTGCCAGCAGCTTAACTGGGATTAGGGGGGCCAACGTCCTGACTTTC. Translating gives CASSLTGIRGANVLTF.

This clonotype showed up many times. This chain links TRBV29-1 with TRBJ2-7, with D perhaps TRBD1 (7 bases). V shed 7 bases and J shed 2 bases, with 15 bases lying between them. CDR1 SQVTM and CDR2 ANQGSEA come from the germline V gene. This CDR3 spans 13 amino acids. The CDR3 DNA sequence: TGCAGCGCCACCGCGGGACAGCCCTACGAGCAGTACTTC. It specifies CSATAGQPYEQYF.

This clonotype came up many times. This chain connects TRBV7-9 to TRBJ2-1; D unresolved. Germline CDR1 reads SEHNR; CDR2 reads FQNEAQ (reference sequence). CDR3 length: 13 amino acids. V dropped 4 bases and J dropped 5 bases, with 9 bases sitting between them. The DNA of the CDR3 is TGTGCCAGCAGCTCCTCTGGACACAATGAGCAGTTCTTC. Translated: CASSSSGHNEQFF.

At least ten counts were recorded for this clonotype. V is TRBV20-1 and J is TRBJ2-7; no clear D gene. Germline CDR1 reads DFQATT; CDR2 reads SNEGSKA (reference sequence). This CDR3 region has 16 residues. Trimming left V 5 bases short and J 4 bases short, with 24 bases between. The CDR3 is CSAPLPLSIQGYEQYF. In DNA, the CDR3 is TGCAGTGCTCCACTCCCCCTTTCTATACAAGGATACGAGCAGTACTTC.

CDR3 sequence (DNA): TGTGCCATCTCCAGTGATCACAGAGTACTAGCGGGAGGGGAAGAGACCCAGTACTTC. Protein sequence: CAISSDHRVLAGGEETQYF. The V and J genes are TRBV10-3 and TRBJ2-5; TRBD2 aligns across 13 bases. V was clipped by 8 bases and J by 3 bases; unmatched bases: 18. This CDR3 is 19 amino acids long. CDR1 and CDR2 (germline): ENHRY, SYGVKD.

This chain uses TRBV7-2 with TRBJ2-1, with TRBD2 identical over 7 bases. This CDR3 is 15 amino acids long. The V gene end was trimmed by 5 bases and the J gene end by 4 bases; junction bases not matched to a gene: 8. Per the germline V gene, CDR1 is SGHTA and CDR2 is FQGNSA. CDR3: CASSPLAVLYNEQFF. The CDR3 DNA reads as TGTGCCAGCAGCCCGCTAGCGGTTCTTTACAATGAGCAGTTCTTC.

The chain uses TRBV20-1 and TRBJ2-3, with 11 bases matching TRBD2. In germline, CDR1 is DFQATT, CDR2 SNEGSKA (reference sequence). The CDR3 extends over 18 amino acids. Trimming took 5 bases from V and 5 from J; bases not matched to a gene: 18. The CDR3 region has the DNA TGCAGTGCTCCCTGGGGTGATAGCGGGGGGGCCATCGTAGATACGCAGTATTTT. Its protein is CSAPWGDSGGAIVDTQYF.

This clonotype was seen a handful of times. The chain is built from TRBV7-2 and TRBJ2-1; 7 nucleotides align to TRBD2. The J segment lost 7 bases and the V segment lost 6 bases, leaving 6 bases of the junction unmatched. This CDR3 spans 13 amino acids. Germline CDR1 SGHTA, CDR2 FQGNSA. The CDR3 DNA reads TGTGCCAGCAGAAGCGGGAAGCGGAATGAGCAGTTCTTC. It specifies CASRSGKRNEQFF.

This clonotype was seen many times. This rearrangement joins TRBV14 to TRBJ2-1, with unresolved D. Trimming took 0 bases from V and 8 from J, leaving 8 bases between them. Germline V gene lookup returns CDR1 SGHDN and CDR2 FVKESK. There are 13 residues in the CDR3. The CDR3 bases are TGTGCCAGCAGCCAAGATCCGGCGGATGAGCAGTTCTTC. Residues: CASSQDPADEQFF. Using reference TRBV14 and TRBJ2-1 for the parts outside the CDR3, the full variable domain is EAGVTQFPSHSVIEKGQTVTLRCDPISGHDNLYWYRRVMGKEIKFLLHFVKESKQDESGMPNNRFLAERTGGTYSTLKVQPAELEDSGVYFCASSQDPADEQFFGPGTRLTVL.

This clonotype was detected ten times or more. J is TRBJ2-2 and V is TRBV7-7; 10 positions match TRBD2. The CDR3 runs to 15 residues. Germline values: CDR1 SSHAT, CDR2 FNYEAQ (reference sequence). The CDR3 is CATTRAGGPTGELFF. The CDR3 DNA reads as TGTGCTACCACCCGAGCGGGAGGGCCTACCGGGGAGCTGTTTTTT. The full variable domain, its missing parts supplied by reference TRBV7-7 and TRBJ2-2, is GAGVSQSPRYKVTKRGQDVTLRCDPISSHATLYWYQQALGQGPEFLTYFNYEAQPDKSGLPSDRFSAERPEGSISTLTIQRTEQRDSAMYRCATTRAGGPTGELFFGEGSRLTVL.

A few counts support this clonotype. V is TRBV6-1 and J is TRBJ1-5, with 7 bases lining up with TRBD1. The CDR3 is 18 residues long. V lost 0 bases, J lost 4 bases, and 12 bases stayed unmatched. CDR1 is MNHNS and CDR2 is SASEGT in the germline V gene. The CDR3 DNA reads as TGTGCCAGCAGTGAAGCGCTTCAGGGGGGGGTGTCAAATCAGCCCCAGCATTTT. Its protein is CASSEALQGGVSNQPQHF.

This clonotype was observed many times. The chain links TRBV29-1 to TRBJ2-3; D tentatively fits TRBD1 or TRBD2 (6 bases each). The CDR3 sequence is 15 residues long. The germline gives CDR1 SQVTM, CDR2 ANQGSEA. V was clipped by 8 bases and J by 6 bases, with 24 bases between them. Here the CDR3 reads CSSSQVPGAGDTQYF. The CDR3 region has the DNA TGCAGCTCATCACAGGTCCCGGGGGCCGGGGATACGCAGTATTTT.